This is a list of T cell receptor beta chains from one sample in a study of T-cell memory formation after mild COVID-19. TCRdb fed the 5' RACE reads into MiXCR, producing one record per CDR3 protein. Altogether more than 200,000 distinct CDR3 sequences are present, about 17% being singletons, with the ten largest covering about 4%. Material: PBMCs or a T cell subset sorted from them (not recorded which). All receptors come from a man between 18 and 29 years old who had mild COVID-19 (a few samples of this study predate the infection). Cell type and time point are not known. The CDR3 runs from the conserved cysteine through the conserved F or W. Fields, in order: J gene, D gene, V gene, clone size, CDR3 protein, CDR3 DNA. D genes are given only for firm matches. Size is stated for part of the rows, as once, few or many counts, or as a class when the clone is expanded.

j_call: TRBJ2-3
d_call: NA
v_call: TRBV5-4
clone_size: few
cdr3_aa: CASSLGQSGDTQYF
cdr3_nt: TGTGCCAGCAGCTTGGGGCAGTCCGGCGATACGCAGTATTTT

j_call: TRBJ2-1
d_call: NA
v_call: TRBV9
clone_size: NA
cdr3_aa: CASSVEHSVYNEQFF
cdr3_nt: TGTGCCAGCAGCGTAGAACATTCCGTTTACAATGAGCAGTTCTTC

j_call: TRBJ1-2
d_call: TRBD1
v_call: TRBV14
clone_size: NA
cdr3_aa: CASSQIQGLESGYTF
cdr3_nt: TGTGCCAGCAGCCAGATACAGGGGTTGGAGTCTGGCTACACCTTC

j_call: TRBJ1-3
d_call: TRBD1
v_call: TRBV25-1
clone_size: NA
cdr3_aa: CASSELDRGNTIYF
cdr3_nt: TGTGCCAGCAGTGAACTGGACAGGGGAAACACCATATATTTT

j_call: TRBJ1-3
d_call: TRBD1
v_call: TRBV7-6
clone_size: few
cdr3_aa: CASSNRGSGNTIYF
cdr3_nt: TGTGCCAGCAGCAACAGGGGGTCAGGAAACACCATATATTTT

j_call: TRBJ1-2
d_call: NA
v_call: TRBV5-8
clone_size: NA
cdr3_aa: CASSMRGYGYTF
cdr3_nt: TGTGCCAGCAGCATGAGGGGCTATGGCTACACCTTC

j_call: TRBJ2-1
d_call: TRBD2
v_call: TRBV7-2
clone_size: NA
cdr3_aa: CASSLGLAGVPEQFF
cdr3_nt: TGTGCCAGCAGCCTAGGGCTAGCGGGGGTCCCCGAGCAGTTCTTC

j_call: TRBJ2-3
d_call: NA
v_call: TRBV5-5
clone_size: NA
cdr3_aa: CASSLLIGATDTQYF
cdr3_nt: TGTGCCAGCAGCTTATTGATCGGGGCGACAGATACGCAGTATTTT

j_call: TRBJ2-1
d_call: TRBD1
v_call: TRBV30
clone_size: NA
cdr3_aa: CAWGQGVGAYNEQFF
cdr3_nt: TGTGCCTGGGGACAGGGGGTTGGGGCCTACAATGAGCAGTTCTTC

j_call: TRBJ1-1
d_call: NA
v_call: TRBV2
clone_size: NA
cdr3_aa: CASSDSGRKTEAFF
cdr3_nt: TGTGCCAGCAGTGACTCAGGGCGGAAGACTGAAGCTTTCTTT

j_call: TRBJ1-5
d_call: NA
v_call: TRBV5-1
clone_size: few
cdr3_aa: CASSSGENQPQHF
cdr3_nt: TGCGCCAGCAGCTCAGGGGAAAATCAGCCCCAGCATTTT

j_call: TRBJ2-4
d_call: NA
v_call: TRBV4-2
clone_size: few
cdr3_aa: CASSQALAKNIQYF
cdr3_nt: TGTGCCAGCAGCCAGGCCCTAGCCAAAAACATTCAGTACTTC